This T cell receptor beta chain was retrieved from a study of blood T cell repertoires in COVID-19 (dated by TCRdb to about 2020). Regarding the complete study: ImmuneRACE Cohort 3 recovered participants were defined by two consecutive negative NP/OP PCR tests, healthcare professional clearance, or symptom resolution. Collaborator samples came from the United States, Italy and Spain and covered acute and convalescent phases of COVID-19. Samples came from the ongoing ImmuneRACE study (first 160 participants) plus 1,254 subjects from 6 global collaborators. Subjects who had been exposed to COVID-19, were actively infected with it, or had recovered from it provided the deeply sampled blood TCRbeta repertoires that made up the dataset. The repertoires were released in a freely available public database meant as a resource for research on the immune response to SARS-CoV-2. The prospective study material was composed of cDNA or gDNA derived from T cells, B-cell-depleted T cells, or PBMCs. Where available, HLA class I and class II types were obtained from metadata supplied by the sample provider rather than from assay-based typing. The sample metadata nearly always contained a de-identified subject ID, COVID-19 status, age in years and sex. What the authors observed across the whole study: Clinical and demographic metadata were provided uncurated, with the amount varying by source and participant.

Participants in the prospective study were aged roughly 18 to 90 years, lived in some 24 United States geographic areas, and enrolled through a virtual design. In the prospective study, cohorts were assigned on the basis of participant-reported clinical history obtained from a screening survey and a study questionnaire. In the prospective study, whole blood, serum and a nasopharyngeal or oropharyngeal swab were collected from each participant by mobile phlebotomists. Prospective study participants could optionally give additional blood draws and questionnaires over an approximately 2-month period. Blood samples from the prospective study were shipped frozen or at room temperature prior to DNA extraction. Details on this clone: Its antigen target is currently unknown. No clone much larger than this one lies a single base away; base qualities are absent.

TCRbeta CDR3 regions were amplified from genomic DNA by means of the immunoSEQ Assay, a bias-controlled multiplex PCR. The paper's processing steps were these. The number of nucleated cells in each sample was estimated by amplification of reference gene primers within the assay. To quantify the absolute abundance of each unique TCRbeta CDR3 rearrangement, sequence reads were collapsed and filtered. For each sample, productive Simpson clonality was calculated as the square root of Simpson's diversity index across productive rearrangements. TCRdb obtained this table from immuneACCESS and retained in-frame rearrangements with V and J assigned. These tables miss some clones; where compared with another copy, unresolved V genes account for less than half of the shortfall, and the remainder is unexplained. That table is the source of V, J and clone size, and D and trimming were worked out from the DNA. This sample is represented by about 200,000 clones; around 86% of them were singletons. Together, the top ten hold 20% to 25% of the sample.

CDR1 and CDR2 are drawn from the germline V gene (reference sequence): GTSNPN, SVGIG. V is reduced by 0 bases and J by 5 bases, leaving a spacing of 13 bases between them. The CDR3 spans 14 residues, from the cysteine through the phenylalanine. The retained sequence is limited to the CDR3, 42 bases, with the frame set at the first base. The source is a middle-aged woman in a cohort exposed to, infected with or recovered from COVID-19 (not recorded which). Sequenced material: PBMCs or T cells enriched from blood (not recorded which). The chain joins TRBV30 to TRBJ1-1; TRBD1 is a possible D gene, resting on 5 matching bases. The base sequence is TGTGCCTGGAGTGTGTCGGTGCGGGGGACTGAAGCTTTCTTT. Translated, it reads CAWSVSVRGTEAFF.